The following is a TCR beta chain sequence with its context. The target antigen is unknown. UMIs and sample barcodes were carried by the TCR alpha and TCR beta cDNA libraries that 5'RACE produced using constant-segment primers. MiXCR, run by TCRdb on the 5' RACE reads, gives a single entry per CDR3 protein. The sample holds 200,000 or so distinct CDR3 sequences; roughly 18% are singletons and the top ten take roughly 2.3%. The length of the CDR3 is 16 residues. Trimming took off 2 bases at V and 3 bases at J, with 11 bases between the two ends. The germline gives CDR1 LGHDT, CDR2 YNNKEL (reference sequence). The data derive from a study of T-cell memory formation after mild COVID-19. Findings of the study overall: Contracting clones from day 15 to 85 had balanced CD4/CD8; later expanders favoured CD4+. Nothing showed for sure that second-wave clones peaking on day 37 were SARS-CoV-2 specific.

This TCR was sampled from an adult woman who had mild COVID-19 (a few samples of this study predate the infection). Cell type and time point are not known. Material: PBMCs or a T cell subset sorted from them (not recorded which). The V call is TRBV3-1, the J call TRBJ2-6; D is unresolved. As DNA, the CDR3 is TGTGCCAGCAGCCAACCCGTGACCGGTGGGGCCAACGTCCTGACTTTC. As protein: CASSQPVTGGANVLTF.